Below, one T cell receptor (beta chain) is given with its context. The sample comes from a study of control samples from healthy donors and cancer patients. Profiled with immunoSEQ multiplex PCR; TCRdb holds only in-frame clones, not every one. This repertoire shows about 120,000 clones, about 91% found once; its top ten account for around 3.4%. V shed 3 bases, J shed 3 bases, and the junction held 3 bases outside the gene matches. Germline lookup yields CDR1 SGDLS and CDR2 YYNGEE. This CDR3 is 15 amino acids long. The chain is built from TRBV9 and TRBJ1-4; TRBD1 agrees at 9 bases. The sample comprised blood. This clonotype was obtained from a man aged 35-49 years in good health. The CDR3 loop is CASSATGGANEKLFF. Here the CDR3 DNA reads TGTGCCAGCAGCGCGACAGGGGGTGCTAATGAAAAACTGTTTTTT.